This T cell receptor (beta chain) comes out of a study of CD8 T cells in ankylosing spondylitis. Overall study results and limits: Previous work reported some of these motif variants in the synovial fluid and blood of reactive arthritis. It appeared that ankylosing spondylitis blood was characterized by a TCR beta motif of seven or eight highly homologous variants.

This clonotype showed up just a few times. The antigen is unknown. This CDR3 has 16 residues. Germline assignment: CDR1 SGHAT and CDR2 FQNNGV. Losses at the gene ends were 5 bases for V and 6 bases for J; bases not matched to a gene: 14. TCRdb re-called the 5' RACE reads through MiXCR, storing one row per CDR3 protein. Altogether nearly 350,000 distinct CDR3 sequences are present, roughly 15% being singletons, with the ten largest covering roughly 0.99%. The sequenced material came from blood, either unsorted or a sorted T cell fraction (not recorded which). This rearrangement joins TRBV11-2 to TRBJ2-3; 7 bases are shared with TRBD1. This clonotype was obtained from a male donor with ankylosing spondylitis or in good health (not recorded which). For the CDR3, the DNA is TGTGCCAGCAGCCACCTGACAGGGTCTAGTCGGGATACGCAGTATTTT. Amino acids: CASSHLTGSSRDTQYF.